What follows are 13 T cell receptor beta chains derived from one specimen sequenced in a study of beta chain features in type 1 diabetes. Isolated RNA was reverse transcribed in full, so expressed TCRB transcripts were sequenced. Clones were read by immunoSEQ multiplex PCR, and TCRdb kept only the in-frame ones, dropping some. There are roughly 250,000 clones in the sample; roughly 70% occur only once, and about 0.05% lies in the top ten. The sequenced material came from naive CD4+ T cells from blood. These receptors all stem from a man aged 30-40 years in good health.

CDR3 protein: CASRGQGYEQYF. Written as DNA, the CDR3 is TGTGCCAGCCGGGGCCAAGGCTACGAGCAGTACTTC. The chain recombines TRBV25-1 with TRBJ2-7; D tentatively fits TRBD1 or TRBD2 (5 bases each). The CDR3 extends over 12 amino acids. V dropped 8 bases and J dropped 3 bases, with 11 bases sitting between them. Per germline, CDR1 MGHDK and CDR2 SYGVNS.

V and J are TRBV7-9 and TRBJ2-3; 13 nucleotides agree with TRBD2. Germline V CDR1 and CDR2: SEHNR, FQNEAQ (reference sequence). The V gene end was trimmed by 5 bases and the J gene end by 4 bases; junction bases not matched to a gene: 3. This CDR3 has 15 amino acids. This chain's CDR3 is CASSPGLAGPDTQYF. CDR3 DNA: TGTGCCAGCAGCCCGGGACTAGCGGGACCAGATACGCAGTATTTT.

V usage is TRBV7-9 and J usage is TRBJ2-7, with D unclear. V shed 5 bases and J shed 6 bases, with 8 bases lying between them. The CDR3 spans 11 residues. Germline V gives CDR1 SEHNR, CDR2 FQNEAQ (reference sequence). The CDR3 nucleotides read TGTGCCAGCAGCCTGACCAGCGAGCAGTACTTC. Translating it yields CASSLTSEQYF. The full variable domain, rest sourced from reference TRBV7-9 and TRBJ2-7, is DTGVSQNPRHKITKRGQNVTFRCDPISEHNRLYWYRQTLGQGPEFLTYFQNEAQLEKSRLLSDRFSAERPKGSFSTLEIQRTEQGDSAMYLCASSLTSEQYFGPGTRLTVT.

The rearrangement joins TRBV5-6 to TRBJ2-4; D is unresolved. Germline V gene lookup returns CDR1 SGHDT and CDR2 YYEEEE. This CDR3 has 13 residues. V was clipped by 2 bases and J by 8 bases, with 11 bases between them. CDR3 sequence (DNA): TGTGCCAGCAGCTTAAATGGGGTATACATTCAGTACTTC. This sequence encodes CASSLNGVYIQYF.

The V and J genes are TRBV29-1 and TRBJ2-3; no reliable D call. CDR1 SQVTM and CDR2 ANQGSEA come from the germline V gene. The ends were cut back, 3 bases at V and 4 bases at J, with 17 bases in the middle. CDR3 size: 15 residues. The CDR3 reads CSVDLGSAGPDTQYF. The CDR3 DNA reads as TGCAGCGTTGATCTAGGTTCGGCCGGACCAGATACGCAGTATTTT.

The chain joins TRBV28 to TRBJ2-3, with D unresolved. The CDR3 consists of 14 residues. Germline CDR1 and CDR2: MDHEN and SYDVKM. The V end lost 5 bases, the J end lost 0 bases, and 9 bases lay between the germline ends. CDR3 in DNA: TGTGCCAGCAGTAAGACACTAAGCACAGATACGCAGTATTTT. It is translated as CASSKTLSTDTQYF.

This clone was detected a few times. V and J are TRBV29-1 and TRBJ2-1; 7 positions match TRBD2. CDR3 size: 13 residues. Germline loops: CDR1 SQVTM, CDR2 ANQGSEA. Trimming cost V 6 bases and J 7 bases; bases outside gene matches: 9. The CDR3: CSVVGLAANEQFF. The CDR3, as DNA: TGCAGCGTGGTAGGGCTAGCGGCGAATGAGCAGTTCTTC.

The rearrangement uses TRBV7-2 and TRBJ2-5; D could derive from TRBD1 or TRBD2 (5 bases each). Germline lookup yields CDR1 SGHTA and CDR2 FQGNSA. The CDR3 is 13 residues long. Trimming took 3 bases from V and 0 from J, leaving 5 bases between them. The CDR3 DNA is TGTGCCAGCAGCTTGGGACACCAAGAGACCCAGTACTTC. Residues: CASSLGHQETQYF.

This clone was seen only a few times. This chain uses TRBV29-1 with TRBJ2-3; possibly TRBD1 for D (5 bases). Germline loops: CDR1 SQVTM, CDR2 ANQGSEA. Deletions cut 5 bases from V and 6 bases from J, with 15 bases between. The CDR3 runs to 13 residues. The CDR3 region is CSVSQGVGDTQYF. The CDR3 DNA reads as TGCAGCGTTTCTCAAGGGGTCGGGGATACGCAGTATTTT.

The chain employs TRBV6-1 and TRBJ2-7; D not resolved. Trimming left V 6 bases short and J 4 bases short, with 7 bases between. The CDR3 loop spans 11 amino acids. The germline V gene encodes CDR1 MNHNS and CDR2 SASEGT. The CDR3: CASSPRYEQYF. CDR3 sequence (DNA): TGTGCCAGCAGCCCCAGATACGAGCAGTACTTC.

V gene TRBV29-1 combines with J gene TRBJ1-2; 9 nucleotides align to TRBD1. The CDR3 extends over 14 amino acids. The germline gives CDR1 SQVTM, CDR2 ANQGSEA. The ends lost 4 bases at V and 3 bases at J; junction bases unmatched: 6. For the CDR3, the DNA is TGCAGCGTTGTAATCGGGGACAGGGACTATGGCTACACCTTC. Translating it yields CSVVIGDRDYGYTF.

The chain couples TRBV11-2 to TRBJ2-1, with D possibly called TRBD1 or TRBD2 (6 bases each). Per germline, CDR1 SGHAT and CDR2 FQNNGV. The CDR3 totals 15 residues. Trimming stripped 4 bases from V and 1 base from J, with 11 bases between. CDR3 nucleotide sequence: TGTGCCAGCAGCTCAGGGGCGGGATCCTACAATGAGCAGTTCTTC. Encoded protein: CASSSGAGSYNEQFF.

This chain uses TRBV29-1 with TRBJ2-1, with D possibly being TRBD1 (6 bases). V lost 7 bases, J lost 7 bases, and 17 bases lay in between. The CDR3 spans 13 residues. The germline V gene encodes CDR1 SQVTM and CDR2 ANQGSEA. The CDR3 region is CSGGTYVGNEQFF. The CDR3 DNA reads TGCAGCGGGGGGACATATGTGGGTAATGAGCAGTTCTTC.